The rows below give T cell receptor beta chains drawn from one sample of a study of blood T cell repertoires in COVID-19. Repertoires were generated with immunoSEQ multiplex PCR, while TCRdb's copy carries only in-frame clones and drops some. The repertoire has around 60,000 clones, roughly 86% of them found once; the top ten carry about 3.2%. Source material: peripheral blood. Source of these receptors: a man aged 45-65 years with active COVID-19. Both conserved end residues are trimmed from each CDR3. The D gene is left open where the match is weak.

j_call d_call v_call cdr3_aa
TRBJ1-1 TRBD1 TRBV18 ASSPGFTGAEAF
TRBJ1-2 NA TRBV6-5 AVGTPPNYGYT
TRBJ2-3 TRBD1 TRBV2 ASSEARVTGAPDTQY
TRBJ2-3 NA TRBV29-1 SLHFGGPTDTQY
TRBJ1-1 NA TRBV12-3/TRBV12-4 ASRGGGTEAF
TRBJ2-5 TRBD2 TRBV30 AWSFPGGGKETQY
TRBJ1-2 NA TRBV7-2 ASSPRTGIQDGYT
TRBJ1-5 NA TRBV2 ASSVAISNQPQH
TRBJ2-1 TRBD2 TRBV5-1 ASGPGGPGNEQF
TRBJ2-5 NA TRBV7-9 ACGQGRGAQY
TRBJ2-7 NA TRBV2 ASSELENTEQY
TRBJ1-1 TRBD1 TRBV7-8 ASSLKTGTFSEAF
TRBJ2-3 NA TRBV11-2 ASSPLRRLADTSTDTQY
TRBJ1-4 NA TRBV6-5 ASKEGASEKLF
TRBJ2-7 TRBD2 TRBV18 ASSPMGGGNYEQY
TRBJ2-5 TRBD1 TRBV6-2/TRBV6-3 ASRPRTGGPGAQY
TRBJ1-2 TRBD1 TRBV4-2 ASSLDRGRRFYT
TRBJ2-1 NA TRBV7-2 ASSLALGKGAEQF
TRBJ2-5 NA TRBV5-6 ASSLGEETQY
TRBJ2-3 NA TRBV3-1/TRBV3-2 ASSQGGSHTDTQY
TRBJ2-5 NA TRBV7-2 ASGYLAPETQY
TRBJ2-5 NA TRBV21-1 ASSKVGQGRETQY
TRBJ2-2 NA TRBV3-1/TRBV3-2 ASSGIRGTGELF
TRBJ1-6 NA TRBV2 ASKGTQYNSPLH
TRBJ1-3 NA TRBV20-1 SARRGNTIY
TRBJ1-6 TRBD1 TRBV10-3 ATLPGQRNSPLH
TRBJ1-6 NA TRBV10-3 AIREPGGIGNSPLH
TRBJ1-1 NA TRBV3-1/TRBV3-2 ASSQAVSRRNTEAF
TRBJ2-7 TRBD1 TRBV5-1 ASSLLPSRQGAYEQY
TRBJ2-7 NA TRBV7-2 ASTPRWGVYEQY
TRBJ1-6 NA TRBV30 AWSVPGNEFNSPLH
TRBJ2-2 NA TRBV14 ASSSSGRGLLLFNTGELF
TRBJ2-7 NA TRBV28 ATRDRTSYEQY
TRBJ1-6 NA TRBV6-5 ASTQGGVNSPLH
TRBJ2-7 NA TRBV19 ASSVQVSYEQY
TRBJ1-4 TRBD1 TRBV13 ASSLAWTGGTNEKLF
TRBJ2-1 NA TRBV13 ASSFMQGAALDEQF
TRBJ1-6 NA TRBV6-1 ASSEAASGSPLH
TRBJ2-4 TRBD1 TRBV3-1/TRBV3-2 ASSQYQTGGIQY
TRBJ1-3 NA TRBV15 ATSTRQQISGNTIY
TRBJ2-1 TRBD2 TRBV6-4 ASTGGGLNEQF
TRBJ2-3 NA TRBV18 ASSPRKDTQY
TRBJ1-1 TRBD1 TRBV6-5 ASSRPGQLNTEAF
TRBJ2-3 NA TRBV6-5 ASSYDNPNTDTQY